The 30 T cell receptor beta chains below come from one sample, sequenced in a study of T cells in Graves' hyperthyroidism and ophthalmopathy. Template material for amplifying TCR beta CDR3 regions consisted of RNA transcripts. The HTBI primer set was used in a first-round RT-PCR of the TCR CDR3. A single record per CDR3 protein comes from TCRdb applying MiXCR to the multiplex PCR reads. In the table there are 460,000 or so distinct CDR3 sequences, around 14% of which are singletons. The source material was blood. These receptors were obtained from a woman in her late teens or twenties with Graves' hyperthyroidism.

This clonotype was detected many times. This chain joins TRBV4-2 and TRBJ2-1; 12 bases match TRBD2. From germline, CDR1 is LGHNA and CDR2 YNFKEQ. The CDR3 is 15 residues long. The V and J ends lost 5 bases and 5 bases, in that order; junction bases with no gene match: 4. CDR3 sequence: CASSYLAGGDNEQFF. The CDR3 region has the DNA TGTGCCAGCAGCTACCTAGCGGGAGGGGACAATGAGCAGTTCTTC.

The rearrangement links TRBV5-1 to TRBJ2-5; 10 bases fit TRBD1. This CDR3 spans 16 amino acids. The germline V gene has CDR1 SGHRS and CDR2 YFSETQ. Unmatched junction bases numbered 11, after V lost 5 bases and J lost 4 bases. The CDR3 sequence is CASSHSRTGGGETQYF. Written as DNA, the CDR3 is TGCGCCAGCAGTCACTCACGGACAGGGGGAGGAGAGACCCAGTACTTC.

This clonotype has more than one count but fewer than ten. A read error is possible here, since a much larger clone lies one base away. This sequence joins TRBV6-1 and TRBJ1-1, with TRBD1 as a possible D gene (5 bases). The CDR3 runs 14 residues. Germline CDR1 reads MNHNS; CDR2 reads SASEGT. The CDR3 nucleotides read TGTGCCGGCAGGACACTTGAGGGTTTTGCTGAAGCTTTCTTT. Translation gives CAGRTLEGFAEAFF.

The sample holds a few counts of this clonotype. The gene calls are TRBV2 and TRBJ2-6; D is undetermined. The CDR3 spans 15 residues. V lost 4 bases and J 0 bases, leaving 7 bases between the germline ends. The germline gives CDR1 SNHLY, CDR2 FYNNEI. The CDR3 spells CASSAPLSGANVLTF. The CDR3 DNA follows: TGTGCCAGCAGTGCCCCTCTCTCTGGGGCCAACGTCCTGACTTTC.

The chain uses TRBV19 and TRBJ2-3; D ambiguous. The V gene lost 3 bases and the J gene lost 1 base, with 14 bases spanning the gap. The CDR3 is made up of 16 amino acids. Per germline, CDR1 LNHDA and CDR2 SQIVND (reference sequence). The CDR3 region is CASSIRAEPRTDTQYF. CDR3 sequence (DNA): TGTGCCAGTAGTATTAGGGCGGAGCCCCGCACAGATACGCAGTATTTT.

CDR3 protein: CASSSPPGLVRSGELFF. CDR3 bases: TGTGCCAGCAGTTCACCCCCGGGACTAGTGAGATCCGGGGAGCTGTTTTTT. The chain employs TRBV6-2 or TRBV6-3 and TRBJ2-2, with 8 bases aligning to TRBD2. The CDR3 is 17 residues long. The junction had 13 bases not matched to a gene; V was cut back by 4 bases and J by 6 bases. Germline values: CDR1 MNHEY, CDR2 SVGEGT.

This clonotype appeared many times. The rearrangement links TRBV19 to TRBJ2-1, with a weak D call TRBD2 (5 bases). Deletions cut 4 bases from V and 7 bases from J, with 17 bases between. This CDR3 has 15 residues. Germline-derived CDR1 and CDR2 are LNHDA and SQIVND (reference sequence). Written as DNA, the CDR3 is TGTGCCAGTAGTACGGATCGCCTAGGGAGTAATGAGCAGTTCTTC. Amino acids: CASSTDRLGSNEQFF.

This clonotype came up many times. The chain carries TRBV12-5 and TRBJ2-4; tentative D call: TRBD1 (5 bases). V shed 0 bases and J shed 4 bases, with 10 bases lying between them. This CDR3 has 15 residues. The germline CDR1 and CDR2 sequences are LGHNT and FRNRAP. The CDR3 region is CASGLVLTEKNIQYF. As DNA, the CDR3 is TGTGCTAGTGGTTTGGTACTGACAGAGAAAAACATTCAGTACTTC.

This clonotype was observed a handful of times. The chain couples TRBV10-2 to TRBJ2-1; D is unclear. CDR3 size: 13 residues. Germline V CDR1 and CDR2: WSHSY, SAAADI. V was shortened by 6 bases and J by 10 bases, with 16 bases between the two germline ends. The CDR3 region has the DNA TGCGCCAGCAGGGGAACTCCCTGGGAAGAGCAGTTCTTC. It yields the protein CASRGTPWEEQFF.

The chain combines TRBV9 with TRBJ1-2, with 9 nucleotides matching TRBD1. There are 15 residues in the CDR3. The trim removed 0 bases at V and 5 bases at J, leaving 5 bases unmatched. Germline V lookup: CDR1 SGDLS, CDR2 YYNGEE. The CDR3 nucleotides are TGTGCCAGCAGCGTAGAGGGACAGGGTGTATATGGCTACACCTTC. It codes for CASSVEGQGVYGYTF.

There are many counts of this clonotype. The rearrangement links TRBV12-3 or TRBV12-4 to TRBJ1-1; 7 positions agree with TRBD1. V was pared by 6 bases and J by 5 bases, with 15 bases of the junction left unmatched. The CDR3 has 16 residues. In nucleotides, the CDR3 is TGTGCCAGCAGGGGCCAGACAGGGTCCCGAAGGACTGAAGCTTTCTTT. This codes for CASRGQTGSRRTEAFF.

This clonotype showed up just a few times. This sequence joins TRBV9 and TRBJ2-2, with TRBD2 as a possible D gene (6 bases). Trimming pared 2 bases from V and 6 bases from J, leaving 14 bases between. Germline lookup yields CDR1 SGDLS and CDR2 YYNGEE. The CDR3 runs to 15 residues. The CDR3 sequence: CASSVQPGDAGELFF. Written as DNA, the CDR3 is TGTGCCAGCAGCGTGCAACCGGGAGATGCCGGGGAGCTGTTTTTT.

Ten or more counts support this clonotype. The V gene is TRBV5-1, the J gene TRBJ2-1; 13 positions match TRBD2. The J segment lost 8 bases and the V segment lost 0 bases, leaving 2 bases of the junction unmatched. Germline values: CDR1 SGHRS, CDR2 YFSETQ. The CDR3 is 15 residues long. This chain's CDR3 is CASSLGTSGSYEQFF. The CDR3 bases are TGCGCCAGCAGCTTGGGGACTAGCGGGAGCTATGAGCAGTTCTTC.

This clonotype appeared many times. The J gene is TRBJ2-1, the V gene TRBV12-3 or TRBV12-4; D unclear. V was pared by 3 bases and J by 6 bases, with 3 bases between. The CDR3 is 11 residues long. The CDR3 sequence is CASSLINEQFF. The CDR3 DNA follows: TGTGCCAGCAGTTTGATCAATGAGCAGTTCTTC.

This clonotype occurred a few times. The CDR3 sequence: CASSVGGLSMGQSDTQYF. CDR3 nucleotides: TGTGCCAGCAGCGTCGGAGGCCTATCAATGGGACAGTCAGATACGCAGTATTTT. This chain links TRBV9 with TRBJ2-3; 7 bases line up with TRBD1. The CDR3 contains 18 residues. Unmatched junction bases numbered 16, after V lost 2 bases and J lost 4 bases. From germline, CDR1 is SGDLS and CDR2 YYNGEE.

V is TRBV29-1 and J is TRBJ2-3; tentative D call: TRBD2 (6 bases). Trimming left V 1 base short and J 0 bases short, with 11 bases between. In germline, CDR1 is SQVTM, CDR2 ANQGSEA. The CDR3 is 15 amino acids. The CDR3 nucleotides are TGCAGCGTTGAAGGTGGGCGGGATAGCACAGATACGCAGTATTTT. Translated, it gives CSVEGGRDSTDTQYF.

The table lists this clonotype with many counts. The V call is TRBV6-1, the J call TRBJ1-2; TRBD1 matches at 8 bases. CDR3 length: 14 residues. Trimming at V came to 6 bases and at J to 1 base, leaving 4 bases not matched to a gene. The germline gives CDR1 MNHNS, CDR2 SASEGT. The CDR3 region is CASSPTGVNYGYTF. The CDR3 bases are TGTGCCAGCAGCCCGACAGGGGTTAACTATGGCTACACCTTC.

This clonotype came up a few times. The chain carries TRBV7-9 and TRBJ1-5; D call uncertain. With 5 bases removed from V and 5 bases from J, the gap between germline ends came to 10 bases. The CDR3 has 13 amino acids. The germline CDR1 and CDR2 sequences are SEHNR and FQNEAQ (reference sequence). As DNA, the CDR3 is TGTGCCAGCAGCCCCTATAGGGATCAGCCCCAGCATTTT. Translating it yields CASSPYRDQPQHF.

The chain recombines TRBV5-6 with TRBJ2-5; 9 bases agree with TRBD2. The J segment lost 5 bases and the V segment lost 2 bases, leaving 4 bases of the junction unmatched. This CDR3 has 14 amino acids. The germline gives CDR1 SGHDT, CDR2 YYEEEE. The CDR3 protein is CASSFGTSWETQYF. CDR3 nucleotide sequence: TGTGCCAGCAGCTTCGGGACTAGCTGGGAGACCCAGTACTTC.

The genes are TRBV3-1 and TRBJ2-1, with TRBD2 identical over 13 bases. Germline V gene data show CDR1 as LGHDT and CDR2 as YNNKEL (reference sequence). V shed 4 bases, J shed 9 bases, and the junction held 6 bases outside the gene matches. There are 15 residues in the CDR3. In nucleotides, the CDR3 is TGTGCCAGCAGCCTTACTAGCGGGAGGGCTGGTGAGCAGTTCTTC. It yields the protein CASSLTSGRAGEQFF.

V and J are TRBV7-3 and TRBJ2-2; D perhaps matches TRBD1 (6 bases). The V end lost 5 bases, the J end lost 3 bases, and 13 bases lay between the germline ends. The germline CDR1 and CDR2 sequences are SGHTA and FQGTGA. The CDR3 spans 15 residues. CDR3 coding DNA: TGTGCCAGCAGCCAACTTCCAGGGGACACCGGGGAGCTGTTTTTT. Translation: CASSQLPGDTGELFF.

This clonotype appeared a few times. V usage is TRBV12-3 or TRBV12-4 and J usage is TRBJ2-2; 10 positions agree with TRBD2. This CDR3 spans 17 amino acids. With V trimmed by 7 bases and J by 4 bases, 12 bases remained unmatched. The CDR3 here is CASTSWTSGGGTGELFF. The CDR3 DNA follows: TGTGCCAGCACCTCCTGGACTAGCGGCGGAGGCACCGGGGAGCTGTTTTTT.

This clonotype was seen at least ten times. This chain links TRBV7-9 with TRBJ2-1; the D gene could be TRBD1 or TRBD2 (5 bases each). There are 13 residues in the CDR3. Trimming took off 10 bases at V and 7 bases at J, with 17 bases between the two ends. CDR1 SEHNR and CDR2 FQNEAQ come from the germline V gene (reference sequence). The CDR3, as DNA: TGTGCCACCCGGGACGAACGTGTGAATGAGCAGTTCTTC. Its translation: CATRDERVNEQFF.

Details on this clonotype: This could be a read error, since a much larger clone is one nucleotide away. The V gene is TRBV11-2, the J gene TRBJ2-5, with 8 bases aligning to TRBD1. The trim removed 5 bases at V and 5 bases at J, leaving 16 bases unmatched. The CDR3 has 17 residues. Germline-derived CDR1 and CDR2 are SGHAT and FQNNGV. The CDR3 coding sequence is TGTGCCAGCAGCCCAGCGGACAGGGCGCCCCTCCGGGAGACCCAGTACTTC. Protein product: CASSPADRAPLRETQYF.

Details on this clonotype: Being one base from a much bigger clone, this may be a read error. The gene calls are TRBV20-1 and TRBJ2-1; D is unclear. The CDR3 has 14 amino acids. Germline CDR1 and CDR2: DFQATT and SNEGSKA (reference sequence). The V gene lost 3 bases and the J gene lost 11 bases, with 20 bases spanning the gap. The CDR3 DNA follows: TGCAGTGCTAGTGAGACCGAGATCCCAAATCAGCAGTTCTTC. The encoded protein is CSASETEIPNQQFF.

This clonotype has at least ten counts. The chain carries TRBV12-3 or TRBV12-4 and TRBJ2-5; 8 nucleotides agree with TRBD2. This CDR3 is 14 amino acids long. The V gene end was trimmed by 7 bases and the J gene end by 1 base; junction bases not matched to a gene: 5. This chain's CDR3 is CASNGGGFQETQYF. The CDR3 DNA follows: TGTGCCAGCAACGGGGGGGGGTTCCAAGAGACCCAGTACTTC.

This clonotype occurred many times. V and J are TRBV30 and TRBJ1-1; unclear D gene. The germline gives CDR1 GTSNPN, CDR2 SVGIG (reference sequence). This CDR3 has 12 residues. The V end was cut by 5 bases, the J end by 0 bases, with 7 bases between. CDR3 sequence reads: CAWWSVNTEAFF. CDR3 nucleotides: TGTGCCTGGTGGTCGGTGAACACTGAAGCTTTCTTT.

This clonotype has at least ten counts. The rearrangement joins TRBV5-1 to TRBJ2-3, with 7 bases aligning to TRBD1. The trim removed 0 bases at V and 4 bases at J, leaving 2 bases unmatched. The germline V gene has CDR1 SGHRS and CDR2 YFSETQ. CDR3 length: 14 residues. CDR3 protein: CASSLGQGADTQYF. In DNA, the CDR3 is TGCGCCAGCAGCTTGGGACAGGGCGCAGATACGCAGTATTTT.

In its sample, this clonotype was seen once. This may stem from a read error, because a much larger clone lies one nucleotide away. The chain couples TRBV6-9 to TRBJ1-6; 9 bases are a match to TRBD1. CDR3 length equals 15 residues. Germline CDR1 and CDR2: MNHGY and SVAAGI. Written as DNA, the CDR3 is TGTGCCAGCAGTCGACAGGGGGTTGGGGATTCACCCCCCCACTTT. Its protein product is CASSRQGVGDSPPHF.

This clonotype came up many times. The chain is built from TRBV6-2 or TRBV6-3 and TRBJ1-1; 8 nucleotides line up with TRBD1. V lost 6 bases, J lost 2 bases, and 5 bases stayed unmatched. Germline V gene lookup returns CDR1 MNHEY and CDR2 SVGEGT. CDR3 size: 14 residues. CDR3 bases: TGTGCCAGCAGACGCTCAGGGGGCAACACTGAAGCTTTCTTT. Amino acid sequence: CASRRSGGNTEAFF.